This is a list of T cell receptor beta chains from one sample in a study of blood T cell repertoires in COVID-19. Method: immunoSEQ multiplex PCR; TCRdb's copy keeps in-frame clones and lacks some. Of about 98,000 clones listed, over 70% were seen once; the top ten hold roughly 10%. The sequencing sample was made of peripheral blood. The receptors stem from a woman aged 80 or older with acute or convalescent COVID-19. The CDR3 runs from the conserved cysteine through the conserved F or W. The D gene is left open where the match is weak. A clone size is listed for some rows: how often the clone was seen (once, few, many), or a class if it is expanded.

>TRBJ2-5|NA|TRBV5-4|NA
CASSPAGQETQYF
TGTGCCAGCAGCCCCGCGGGACAAGAGACCCAGTACTTC
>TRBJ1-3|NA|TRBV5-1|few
CASSLERDTKSSSGNTIYF
TGCGCCAGCAGCTTGGAACGGGACACCAAGTCTAGCTCTGGAAACACCATATATTTT
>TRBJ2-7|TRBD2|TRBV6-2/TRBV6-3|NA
CASSPLAGSSYEQYF
TGTGCCAGCAGTCCCTTAGCGGGGAGCTCCTACGAGCAGTACTTC
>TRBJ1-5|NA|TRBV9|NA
CASSVGDTGYNQPQHF
TGTGCCAGCAGCGTAGGGGATACAGGGTATAATCAGCCCCAGCATTTT
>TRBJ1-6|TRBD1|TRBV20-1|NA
CSADRGWALHF
TGCAGTGCAGACAGGGGCTGGGCCCTCCACTTT
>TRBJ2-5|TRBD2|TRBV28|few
CASSSPRGSGYQETQYF
TGTGCCAGCAGTTCACCTCGGGGTAGCGGGTACCAAGAGACCCAGTACTTC
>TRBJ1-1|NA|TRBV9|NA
CASSVQGNTEAFF
TGTGCCAGCAGCGTTCAGGGGAACACTGAAGCTTTCTTT
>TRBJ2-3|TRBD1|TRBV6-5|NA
CASSYSLTGGPDTQYF
TGTGCCAGCAGTTACAGTCTGACAGGGGGCCCAGATACGCAGTATTTT
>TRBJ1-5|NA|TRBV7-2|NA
CASSLQNNQPQHF
TGTGCCAGCAGCTTACAGAACAATCAGCCCCAGCATTTT
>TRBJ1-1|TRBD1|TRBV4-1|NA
CASSQGPGQEGTEAFF
TGCGCCAGCAGCCAAGGGCCGGGACAGGAGGGCACTGAAGCTTTCTTT
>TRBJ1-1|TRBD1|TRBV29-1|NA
CSVRNRGRVTEAFF
TGCAGCGTCCGGAACAGGGGGCGCGTCACTGAAGCTTTCTTT
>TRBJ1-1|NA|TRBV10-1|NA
CASSPGGMNTEAFF
TGCGCCAGCAGCCCCGGGGGGATGAACACTGAAGCTTTCTTT
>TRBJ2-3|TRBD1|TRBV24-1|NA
CATSDPGDRGTDTQYF
TGTGCCACCAGTGACCCCGGGGACAGGGGGACAGATACGCAGTATTTT
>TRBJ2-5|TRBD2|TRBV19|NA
CASAFGGGETQYF
TGTGCCAGTGCCTTCGGCGGGGGAGAGACCCAGTACTTC
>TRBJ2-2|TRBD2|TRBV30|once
CAWSRGGAAGELFF
TGTGCCTGGAGCCGCGGGGGGGCGGCCGGGGAGCTGTTTTTT
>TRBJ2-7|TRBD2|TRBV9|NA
CASSVGGVSYEQYF
TGTGCCAGCAGCGTCGGGGGGGTTTCCTACGAGCAGTACTTC
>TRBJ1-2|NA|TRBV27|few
CASSLSFGGYGYTF
TGTGCCAGCAGTTTATCTTTTGGGGGGTATGGCTACACCTTC
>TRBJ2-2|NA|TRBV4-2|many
CASSQDQGRELFF
TGTGCCAGCAGCCAAGATCAGGGGAGGGAGCTGTTTTTT
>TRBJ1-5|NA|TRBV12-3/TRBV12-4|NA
CASSNGNQPQHF
TGTGCCAGCAGTAACGGGAATCAGCCCCAGCATTTT
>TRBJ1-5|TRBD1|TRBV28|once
CASSRTGGLGSNQPQHF
TGTGCCAGCAGCCGGACAGGGGGCTTGGGGAGCAATCAGCCCCAGCATTTT
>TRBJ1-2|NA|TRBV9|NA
CACTRSPEAYGYTF
TGTGCCTGCACCCGGAGTCCTGAGGCCTATGGCTACACCTTC
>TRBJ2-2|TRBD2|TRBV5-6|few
CASSPGWGGTGELFF
TGTGCCAGCAGCCCAGGCTGGGGGGGAACCGGGGAGCTGTTTTTT
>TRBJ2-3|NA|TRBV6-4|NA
CASSEFRGTDTQYF
TGTGCCAGCAGTGAGTTCAGGGGTACAGATACGCAGTATTTT
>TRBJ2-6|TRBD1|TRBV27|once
CASSLTGSSGANVLTF
TGTGCCAGCAGCCTGACAGGGAGCTCTGGGGCCAACGTCCTGACTTTC
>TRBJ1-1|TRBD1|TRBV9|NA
CASSPIRGRHALEAFF
TGTGCCAGCAGCCCAATCAGGGGGCGACACGCTTTGGAAGCTTTCTTT
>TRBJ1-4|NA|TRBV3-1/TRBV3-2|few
CASSPSRGSEKLFF
TGTGCCAGCAGCCCCAGCAGGGGCAGTGAAAAACTGTTTTTT
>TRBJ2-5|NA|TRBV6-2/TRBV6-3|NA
CASSLLATQETQYF
TGTGCCAGCAGCCTACTAGCAACCCAAGAGACCCAGTACTTC
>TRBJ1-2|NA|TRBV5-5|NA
CASSLTSDNYGYTF
TGTGCCAGCAGCTTGACGTCAGATAACTATGGCTACACCTTC